What follows is one TCR beta chain and its context. All of the isolated RNA was reverse transcribed, so expressed TCRB transcripts were sequenced. Produced via immunoSEQ multiplex PCR; TCRdb's table is partial and in-frame only. The table includes a few hundred thousand clones, over 9.5% detected once. V lost 1 base, J lost 7 bases, and 10 bases lay in between. The CDR3 length is 14 residues. Germline CDR1 and CDR2: LGHNA and YSLEER. The sample belongs to a study of beta chain features in type 1 diabetes. This TCR was sampled from a man younger than 30 in good health. The sequencing sample was made of naive CD4+ T cells from blood. V is TRBV4-3 and J is TRBJ2-2; perhaps TRBD2 as D (5 bases). CDR3 nucleotide sequence: TGCGCCAGCAGCCAAGTTTCTCGGGGCGGGGAGCTGTTTTTT. As protein: CASSQVSRGGELFF.